Listed below are T cell receptor beta chains from one sample, sequenced in a study of cytomegalovirus exposure and HLA in healthy donors. Clones were read by immunoSEQ multiplex PCR, and TCRdb kept only the in-frame ones, dropping some. The repertoire holds tens of thousands of clones, with roughly 74% as singletons. The specimen was PBMCs. Receptors were obtained from a man aged 35 to 55 in good health and CMV-seronegative. Both conserved end residues are part of each CDR3. D genes are given only for firm matches. A row's size may be missing; if present it is once, few, many or a size class.

>-|-|TRBV18|TRBJ1-5
TGTGCCAGCTCACCATTTGAACAGGGTAGCCATCAGCCCCAGCATTTT
CASSPFEQGSHQPQHF
>-|-|TRBV13|TRBJ1-3
TGTGCCAGCAGCGCGGGACTTGGAAACACCATATATTTT
CASSAGLGNTIYF
>-|-|TRBV4-1|TRBJ2-5
TGCGCCAGCAGCCAAAAGTCGGTGCAGGCCGTGGAGGAGCAGTACTTC
CASSQKSVQAVEEQYF
>-|-|TRBV6-1|TRBJ2-3
TGTGCCAGCAGACAGGGTAGCACAGATACGCAGTATTTT
CASRQGSTDTQYF
>-|-|TRBV11-2|TRBJ2-5
TGTGCCAGCAGCTTCCGACGCGCAGGGCGCCAAGAGACCCAGTACTTC
CASSFRRAGRQETQYF
>-|once|TRBV19|TRBJ2-1
TGTGCCAGTAGTCCAGGCGGGAACGGTTATGAGCAGTTCTTC
CASSPGGNGYEQFF
>-|-|TRBV9|TRBJ2-7
TGTGCCAGCAGCTCAGGGTGGGGAAACGGCTACGAGCAGTACTTC
CASSSGWGNGYEQYF
>-|-|TRBV4-2|TRBJ2-2
TGTGCCAGCAGCCTCCACCCCCAGGGAGGGAACACCGGGGAGCTGTTTTTT
CASSLHPQGGNTGELFF
>TRBD2|few|TRBV29-1|TRBJ2-1
TGCAGCGTTGATAACCCCACTAGCGGGAGGGCGAAGTACAATGAGCAGTTCTTC
CSVDNPTSGRAKYNEQFF
>TRBD2|-|TRBV19|TRBJ2-4
TGTGCCAGTAGTAGCGGGACTAACATAGCCAAAAACATTCAGTACTTC
CASSSGTNIAKNIQYF
>-|-|TRBV19|TRBJ1-1
TGTGCCAGTAGTACGCAGGCGGAAGCTTTCTTT
CASSTQAEAFF
>-|-|TRBV5-4|TRBJ2-3
TGTGCCAACTACCGAGGGCAGAACACAGATACGCAGTATTTT
CANYRGQNTDTQYF
>-|-|TRBV9|TRBJ1-1
TGTGCCAGCAGCGTAGTAGGGGTCGGTACTGAAGCTTTCTTT
CASSVVGVGTEAFF
>-|few|TRBV2|TRBJ2-4
TGTGCCAGCAGTGAAGCAGGCGGAGGGGTTTACATTCAGTACTTC
CASSEAGGGVYIQYF
>TRBD1|-|TRBV5-1|TRBJ1-5
TGCGCCAGCAGCCGGGACAGCAGTCAGCCCCAGCATTTT
CASSRDSSQPQHF
>TRBD1|-|TRBV7-2|TRBJ1-2
TGTGCCAGCTGGGACAGGGGGAAATCTAACTATGGCTACACCTTC
CASWDRGKSNYGYTF
>-|-|TRBV29-1|TRBJ1-1
TGCAGCGTTGATGATGGGGGCACGAACACTGAAGCTTTCTTT
CSVDDGGTNTEAFF
>-|-|TRBV6-1|TRBJ2-7
TGTGCCAGCAGTGAAGGGACAGCGTACGAGCAGTACTTC
CASSEGTAYEQYF
>TRBD1|-|TRBV7-8|TRBJ1-2
TGTGCCAGCACTGGACAGGACCCTAACTATGGCTACACCTTC
CASTGQDPNYGYTF
>TRBD1|-|TRBV9|TRBJ1-1
TGTGCCAGCAGCGGCAGACAGGGGGCGAAAGCTTTCTTT
CASSGRQGAKAFF
>-|-|TRBV4-1|TRBJ1-1
TGCGCCAGCAGCCCTGCGAATGGGGCCAGTATGAACACTGAAGCTTTCTTT
CASSPANGASMNTEAFF
>TRBD1|few|TRBV29-1|TRBJ1-1
TGCAGCGTTGAGCAATGGCCCATCCCTGGGACAGAACAGAACACTGAAGCTTTCTTT
CSVEQWPIPGTEQNTEAFF
>-|-|TRBV9|TRBJ2-1
TGTGCCAGCAGCGTTGCCAGACTAACATATGAGCAGTTCTTC
CASSVARLTYEQFF
>-|-|TRBV11-3|TRBJ2-1
TGTGCCAGCACGGGCGGGCGGGGAGTCTACAATGAGCAGTTCTTC
CASTGGRGVYNEQFF
>-|few|TRBV7-3|TRBJ1-1
TGTGCCAGCAGCTCTCCGGGGAGGGATGAAGCTTTCTTT
CASSSPGRDEAFF
>-|-|TRBV18|TRBJ2-7
TGTGCCAGCTCAGGGTTAGAGGGCGAGCAGTACTTC
CASSGLEGEQYF
>TRBD1|once|TRBV5-1|TRBJ1-2
TGCGCCAGCAGCTTTGGGACAGGGAATGGCTACACCTTC
CASSFGTGNGYTF
>TRBD1|-|TRBV13|TRBJ1-2
TGTGCCAGCAGGAGACAGGGGTACGGCTACACCTTC
CASRRQGYGYTF
>TRBD1|-|TRBV6-5|TRBJ1-1
TGTGCCAGCAGTACACAGGGGTGGAACACTGAAGCTTTCTTT
CASSTQGWNTEAFF
>TRBD1|-|TRBV27|TRBJ2-7
TGTGCCAGCAGACGCAGGGGACAGGAGTCCTACGAGCAGTACTTC
CASRRRGQESYEQYF
>-|-|TRBV7-9|TRBJ1-6
TGTGCCAGCAGCTTAAACTTGGGTTGGGGGACTGTCTATAATTCACCCCTCCACTTT
CASSLNLGWGTVYNSPLHF
>-|-|TRBV7-8|TRBJ2-5
TGTGCCAGCAGGCGGCGGGGACAGCAAGAGACCCAGTACTTC
CASRRRGQQETQYF
>TRBD2|-|TRBV29-1|TRBJ2-3
TGCAGCGTTGAGGGGACTAGCGGAGGGGCGGATACGCAGTATTTT
CSVEGTSGGADTQYF
>-|-|TRBV5-1|TRBJ1-3
TGCGCCAGCAGCTCGGATAACAGGGCTGGAAACACCATATATTTT
CASSSDNRAGNTIYF
>TRBD1|once|TRBV30|TRBJ1-1
TGTGCCTGGAGTGGGGACAGCCTAAATATTGAAGCTTTCTTT
CAWSGDSLNIEAFF
>TRBD2|-|TRBV19|TRBJ2-6
TGTGCCAGTAGTATGGGGAGGGGACCAGCCAACGTCCTGACTTTC
CASSMGRGPANVLTF
>TRBD2|-|TRBV30|TRBJ2-3
TGTGCCTGGAGTGTGGGATCTAGCGGGGGTAGCACAGATACGCAGTATTTT
CAWSVGSSGGSTDTQYF
>TRBD1|few|TRBV5-4|TRBJ1-5
TGTGCCAGCAGCCAGGACAGGGATCAGCCCCAGCATTTT
CASSQDRDQPQHF
>-|-|TRBV14|TRBJ1-1
TGTGCCAGCAGCCAAGAGTCGCGGGAATTCGCTGAAGCTTTCTTT
CASSQESREFAEAFF
>-|-|TRBV27|TRBJ1-2
TGTGCCACCAGTAAAGGGGGAGGGAGGGGTGGCTACACCTTC
CATSKGGGRGGYTF
>-|few|TRBV15|TRBJ2-3
TGTGCCACCAGCGGGGGGGACAGGACAGATACGCAGTATTTT
CATSGGDRTDTQYF
>TRBD1|-|TRBV19|TRBJ1-1
TGTGCCAGTAGACCTCAGGGGGCTGAAGCTTTCTTT
CASRPQGAEAFF
>-|-|TRBV10-2|TRBJ2-7
TGCGCCAGCAAGGAGGGTGAGGGCTCCTACGAGCAGTACTTC
CASKEGEGSYEQYF
>-|-|TRBV6-5|TRBJ2-7
TGTGCCAGCAGTTACTACCAGGGGTACGAGCAGTACTTC
CASSYYQGYEQYF
>TRBD1|-|TRBV13|TRBJ2-6
TGTGCCAGCAGCCTCGGTTACGCTCCAGACAGGGGTGATGGGGCCAACGTCCTGACTTTC
CASSLGYAPDRGDGANVLTF
>-|few|TRBV28|TRBJ1-5
TGTGCCAGCAGCCTGCTATCCTGGGGGCGCTATCAGCCCCAGCATTTT
CASSLLSWGRYQPQHF